This TCR beta chain was sequenced in a study of OX40 agonist ivuxolimab in advanced cancers. For the study at large: It was ivuxolimab, an agonistic anti-OX40 (CD134) antibody, that patients were treated with. A male proportion of 82.7% was recorded, with mean age roughly 62 years and range roughly 23 to 79. Study outcomes and limitations: Nonresponders, in some cases, also had low normalized T-cell clonal expansion. Antigens targeted by the expanded peripheral T cells were not determined.

Per the germline V gene, CDR1 is MNHEY and CDR2 is SMNVEV (reference sequence). V was trimmed by 1 base and J by 0 bases, leaving 8 bases between them. CDR3 length equals 15 residues. In regard to this clone: Its antigen is unknown.

Sequencing used immunoSEQ multiplex PCR; TCRdb keeps in-frame clones, though not all of them. The sample yields 50,000 or so clones, roughly 91% seen once. The receptor comes from an adult with an advanced solid tumor such as melanoma, head and neck, liver or kidney cancer. The sequences come from CD4+ or CD8+ T cells sorted from blood, collected in a trial of the OX40 agonist ivuxolimab. This chain uses TRBV27 with TRBJ2-3; tentative D call: TRBD2 (5 bases). CDR3: CASSLYGGSTDTQYF. The CDR3 coding sequence is TGTGCCAGCAGTTTATATGGCGGGAGCACAGATACGCAGTATTTT.